The following is a T cell receptor beta chain sequence with its context. Other DNA sequences in the sample encode the same CDR3. V was cut by 0 bases and J by 1 base, with 9 bases left in between. The CDR3 has 15 amino acids. Per germline, CDR1 SGHRS and CDR2 YFSETQ. This specimen belongs to a study of cytomegalovirus exposure and HLA in healthy donors. The PCR had 60 Vbeta and 13 Jbeta primers. Libraries were prepared by immunoSEQ multiplex PCR; TCRdb keeps only in-frame clonotypes and omits some of them. The profile shows about 120,000 clones, around 85% of them singletons. The rearrangement uses TRBV5-1 and TRBJ2-3, with D hard to call. The origin of this receptor is a young man in good health and CMV-seronegative. Source material: PBMCs. The CDR3 sequence: CASSLGLGGTDTQYF. In DNA form, the CDR3 reads TGCGCCAGCAGCTTGGGCCTAGGAGGCACAGATACGCAGTATTTT.